This T cell receptor beta chain was sequenced in a study of shared clonotypes between healthy human individuals. Study summary: A couple of women and a few men aged 18 to 49 made up the donors.

Per germline, CDR1 MNHEY and CDR2 SVGAGI. V was pared by 0 bases and J by 7 bases, with 12 bases between. The CDR3 spans 14 residues. In the case of this clone: The antigen remains undetermined.

Points from the study as a whole: In contrast to clonotypes shared by all four donors, non-shared clonotypes had lower generation probabilities. The study found about 5% of naive CD4 clonotypes shared across several donors.

Data came from immunoSEQ multiplex PCR; TCRdb stores just in-frame clones and leaves some out. Here the sample spans some 2,000,000 clones, around 95% being singletons. The chain has TRBV6-5 and TRBJ1-1, with D maybe TRBD1 (6 bases). The sequenced sample was naive CD4+ T cells sorted from blood. Subset: CD45RA+ positively selected. The sequence came from a man aged 18 to 29 in good health. The CDR3, as DNA: TGTGCCAGCAGTTACTCGCCTGGACAGCTTGAAGCTTTCTTT. It yields the protein CASSYSPGQLEAFF.